Following are 29 T cell receptor beta chains from one sample sequenced in a study of CD8 T cells in ankylosing spondylitis (dated by TCRdb to the late 2010s). The protocol used for the library was 5' RACE. The sample was run on an Illumina HiSeq 2500. TCRdb redid the processing of the public reads, applying fastp at Q25 and MiXCR, and retained in-frame beta chains. Identical CDR3 proteins give one entry, which carries the most common genes and DNA. The sample has some 130,000 distinct CDR3 sequences on record, roughly an eighth of them singletons. The ten most abundant clones make up around 3% of the sample. The sequencing input was blood, either unsorted or a sorted T cell fraction (not recorded which). The receptor set was obtained from a female donor with ankylosing spondylitis or in good health (not recorded which).

This clonotype was picked up a small number of times. The rearrangement joins TRBV7-9 to TRBJ2-1; no reliable D call. Trimming removed 2 bases at V and 5 bases at J, with 10 bases between. Germline V CDR1 and CDR2: SEHNR, FQNEAQ (reference sequence). The CDR3 sequence is 14 residues long. The CDR3, as DNA: TGTGCCAGCAGCTTACGCAGCGAAGACAATGAGCAGTTCTTC. As protein: CASSLRSEDNEQFF.

This clonotype came up many times. The chain joins TRBV20-1 to TRBJ2-7, with 10 bases that match TRBD2. Germline CDR1 reads DFQATT; CDR2 reads SNEGSKA (reference sequence). With 6 bases clipped from V and 2 bases from J, the junction kept 7 bases outside the gene matches. This CDR3 is 14 amino acids long. The CDR3 sequence is CSAQGTSETYEQYF. CDR3 DNA: TGCAGTGCCCAGGGGACTAGCGAAACCTACGAGCAGTACTTC.

In its sample, this clonotype was seen many times. V gene TRBV12-3 or TRBV12-4 combines with J gene TRBJ1-2; D ambiguous. Trimming shortened V by 4 bases and J by 2 bases, and 8 bases separated the two germline ends. The length of the CDR3 is 13 residues. Here the CDR3 reads CASSWQNNYGYTF. CDR3 in DNA: TGTGCCAGCAGTTGGCAGAACAACTATGGCTACACCTTC.

V and J are TRBV5-1 and TRBJ2-7, with TRBD2 identical over 11 bases. The length of the CDR3 is 14 residues. Per germline, CDR1 SGHRS and CDR2 YFSETQ. V shed 4 bases and J 1 base; nucleotides not matched to a gene: 1. CDR3 DNA: TGCGCCAGCAGCGGACTAGCGGGTTCCTACGAGCAGTACTTC. Its translation is CASSGLAGSYEQYF.

Turning to this clonotype: Its ends do not fully match the called genes, so a read error is possible. The chain recombines TRBV5-1 with TRBJ2-2; 10 bases are a match to TRBD1. CDR1 is SGHRS and CDR2 is YFSETQ in the germline V gene. The length of the CDR3 is 17 residues. The CDR3 sequence is CASTLGARTGGTGELFF. CDR3 bases: TGCGCCAGCACCTTGGGGGCCCGGACAGGGGGAACCGGGGAGCTGTTTTTT.

This clonotype was detected many times. This chain connects TRBV27 to TRBJ2-2; D is possibly TRBD2 (6 bases). The CDR3 extends over 13 amino acids. Trimming took off 4 bases at V and 8 bases at J, with 11 bases between the two ends. CDR1 and CDR2 (germline): MNHEY, SMNVEV (reference sequence). The CDR3 bases are TGTGCCAGCAGTTCCCGGGGGTCTGGGGAGCTGTTTTTT. As protein: CASSSRGSGELFF.

The V call is TRBV20-1, the J call TRBJ2-5; no reliable D call. There are 13 residues in the CDR3. Trimming took 3 bases from V and 3 from J, leaving 11 bases between them. The germline V gene has CDR1 DFQATT and CDR2 SNEGSKA (reference sequence). DNA of the CDR3: TGCAGTGCTAGTAGGAGTCCCAAAGAGACCCAGTACTTC. Encoded protein: CSASRSPKETQYF.

CDR3 sequence reads: CASSREANTGELFF. The CDR3, as DNA: TGCGCCAGCAGCCGGGAGGCAAACACCGGGGAGCTGTTTTTT. The chain has TRBV5-1 and TRBJ2-2; TRBD2 matches at 7 bases. CDR3 size: 14 residues. With V trimmed by 4 bases and J by 2 bases, 2 bases remained unmatched. Germline values: CDR1 SGHRS, CDR2 YFSETQ.

Note on this clonotype: The junction shows a germline mismatch at one end, possibly a read error. V and J are TRBV6-1 and TRBJ2-3; 14 bases fit TRBD2. Per germline, CDR1 MNHNS and CDR2 SASEGT. CDR3 size: 17 residues. The CDR3 spells CASGDPGLAGARDTQYF. The CDR3 DNA is TGTGCCAGCGGTGATCCGGGACTAGCGGGAGCAAGAGATACGCAGTATTTT.

This clonotype was recorded many times. CDR3 residues: CASSLYSFENEQFF. In DNA, the CDR3 is TGTGCCAGCAGCCTTTACAGTTTTGAGAATGAGCAGTTCTTC. This sequence joins TRBV12-3 or TRBV12-4 and TRBJ2-1; D is unclear. The CDR3 totals 14 residues. V lost 6 bases, J lost 7 bases, and 16 bases lay in between.

This clonotype was seen a handful of times. The J gene is TRBJ1-5, the V gene TRBV20-1, with 9 bases aligning to TRBD1. Germline V CDR1 and CDR2: DFQATT, SNEGSKA (reference sequence). CDR3 length equals 15 residues. V lost 6 bases to trimming and J lost 2 bases; unmatched junction nucleotides: 8. This CDR3 reads CSAGGQGRRNQPQHF. In nucleotides, the CDR3 is TGCAGTGCAGGGGGACAGGGTAGGCGCAATCAGCCCCAGCATTTT.

This chain connects TRBV18 to TRBJ2-6; D call uncertain. The V end lost 3 bases, the J end lost 0 bases, and 12 bases lay between the germline ends. Germline V gene data show CDR1 as KGHSH and CDR2 as LQKENI. The length of the CDR3 is 17 residues. The DNA for the CDR3 is TGTGCCAGCTCACCTTTTTTGGAAAGCTCTGGGGCCAACGTCCTGACTTTC. Translation: CASSPFLESSGANVLTF.

The sample holds many counts of this clonotype. The J gene is TRBJ2-7, the V gene TRBV12-3 or TRBV12-4, with D tentatively TRBD2 (6 bases). V lost 2 bases, J lost 8 bases, and 13 bases lay in between. The CDR3 has 13 residues. The CDR3 region is CASSLNSGGKQYF. The DNA of the CDR3 is TGTGCCAGCAGTTTAAACTCGGGCGGGAAGCAGTACTTC.

This clonotype was observed many times. The chain recombines TRBV7-2 with TRBJ2-1; TRBD2 matches at 8 bases. CDR1 is SGHTA, CDR2 FQGNSA, per germline. The junction had 1 base not matched to a gene; V was cut back by 3 bases and J by 3 bases. CDR3 size: 14 residues. This CDR3 is CASSFGGGYNEQFF. CDR3 bases: TGTGCCAGCAGCTTCGGGGGGGGCTACAATGAGCAGTTCTTC.

Ten or more counts support this clonotype. This chain uses TRBV12-3 or TRBV12-4 with TRBJ2-1, with D unresolved. The CDR3 is 11 amino acids. V was trimmed by 6 bases and J by 10 bases, leaving 10 bases between them. The CDR3 bases are TGTGCCAGCAGCCCGGGTGGGGAGCAGTTCTTC. It encodes CASSPGGEQFF.

This chain joins TRBV20-1 and TRBJ2-1, with D tentatively TRBD2 (6 bases). CDR1 is DFQATT, CDR2 SNEGSKA, per germline (reference sequence). V shed 0 bases and J shed 7 bases, with 16 bases lying between them. The CDR3 consists of 15 residues. The CDR3 reads CSARDRLGGVNEQFF. CDR3 in DNA: TGCAGTGCTAGAGATCGGTTGGGCGGGGTTAATGAGCAGTTCTTC.

This chain uses TRBV7-9 with TRBJ2-3; D possibly matches TRBD1 or TRBD2 (5 bases each). V lost 5 bases to trimming and J lost 6 bases, with 9 bases between them. The CDR3 has 12 residues. Looked up from germline, CDR1 is SEHNR and CDR2 is FQNEAQ (reference sequence). The CDR3 DNA reads as TGTGCCAGCAGCACGGGGCTGGATACGCAGTATTTT. This translates into CASSTGLDTQYF.

This clonotype was seen at least ten times. The chain has TRBV20-1 and TRBJ1-1, with TRBD1 identical over 7 bases. Germline V gene sequence: CDR1 DFQATT, CDR2 SNEGSKA (reference sequence). This CDR3 is built from 11 residues. DNA for the CDR3: TGCAGCGTGGACAGGAGTACTGAAGCTTTCTTT. Residues: CSVDRSTEAFF.

This clonotype was recorded many times. This chain uses TRBV20-1 with TRBJ2-1; TRBD2 matches 11 bases. CDR3 length: 14 residues. Per the germline V gene, CDR1 is DFQATT and CDR2 is SNEGSKA (reference sequence). Trimming took 5 bases from V and 6 from J; bases not matched to a gene: 6. This CDR3 reads CSAAGLAGSNEQFF. CDR3 nucleotides: TGCAGTGCTGCCGGACTAGCGGGCTCCAATGAGCAGTTCTTC.

This clonotype was observed many times. The chain employs TRBV12-3 or TRBV12-4 and TRBJ1-2; the match to TRBD1 covers 10 bases. J lost 3 bases, V lost 6 bases, and 7 bases had no gene match. The CDR3 totals 15 residues. The CDR3 DNA reads TGTGCCAGCAGCCCCATTGGACAGGGGGACTATGGCTACACCTTC. Protein: CASSPIGQGDYGYTF.

This clonotype was recorded at least ten times. The CDR3 region has the DNA TGCGCCAGCAGCGAGGACATAAGGAACACTGAAGCTTTCTTT. Protein sequence: CASSEDIRNTEAFF. The chain carries TRBV5-1 and TRBJ1-1, with D maybe TRBD1 (5 bases). The V gene's germline CDR1 is SGHRS and CDR2 YFSETQ. CDR3 length: 14 residues. The V end was cut by 4 bases, the J end by 1 base, with 11 bases between.

To note about this clonotype: A single base separates this from a much larger clone, so it may be a read error. The chain uses TRBV15 and TRBJ2-5; 7 bases map to TRBD1. The CDR3 contains 14 residues. Looked up from germline, CDR1 is LNHNV and CDR2 is YYDKDF (reference sequence). The CDR3 DNA sequence: TGTGCCACCAGCAGCCTGACAGGGAAGGAGATCCAGTACTTC. It specifies CATSSLTGKEIQYF.

This clonotype has just a few counts. This chain links TRBV29-1 with TRBJ2-2; 7 bases align to TRBD2. V gave up 4 bases and J gave up 6 bases; unmatched junction bases: 5. The CDR3 loop spans 13 amino acids. The germline CDR1 and CDR2 sequences are SQVTM and ANQGSEA. DNA for the CDR3: TGCAGCGTTGCCCAAAGCGGGGCCGGGGAGCTGTTTTTT. Protein sequence: CSVAQSGAGELFF.

With respect to this clonotype: This may be a read error: a much more frequent sequence differs by one nucleotide. V and J are TRBV28 and TRBJ2-1; 8 positions agree with TRBD2. The CDR3 is made up of 15 amino acids. In germline, CDR1 is MDHEN, CDR2 SYDVKM. V lost 5 bases to trimming and J lost 1 base; unmatched junction nucleotides: 4. CDR3 region: CASSGSGASYNEQFF. The CDR3 DNA sequence: TGTGCCAGCAGTGGTAGCGGGGCGTCCTACAATGAGCAGTTCTTC.

The V gene is TRBV5-1, the J gene TRBJ2-7, with 9 bases matching TRBD1. This CDR3 contains 14 residues. The germline V gene has CDR1 SGHRS and CDR2 YFSETQ. Trimming at V came to 5 bases and at J to 6 bases, leaving 9 bases not matched to a gene. In DNA, the CDR3 is TGCGCCAGCAGTTCCGGGACAGGGATCTCCGAGCAGTACTTC. It codes for CASSSGTGISEQYF.

The chain uses TRBV7-2 and TRBJ2-4; 12 nucleotides agree with TRBD2. Losses at the gene ends were 0 bases for V and 5 bases for J; bases not matched to a gene: 5. Germline values: CDR1 SGHTA, CDR2 FQGNSA. The length of the CDR3 is 17 residues. The CDR3 coding sequence is TGTGCCAGCAGCTTAGCACTAGCGGGAGGATCGGAAAACATTCAGTACTTC. It specifies CASSLALAGGSENIQYF. Based on the CDR3 plus reference TRBV7-2 and TRBJ2-4, the full variable domain is GAGVSQSPSNKVTEKGKDVELRCDPISGHTALYWYRQSLGQGLEFLIYFQGNSAPDKSGLPSDRFSAERTGGSVSTLTIQRTQQEDSAVYLCASSLALAGGSENIQYFGAGTRLSVL.

CDR3 DNA: TGTGCCAGTAGTCCCGAGGCAGGTACCTACGAGCAGTACTTC. Its protein is CASSPEAGTYEQYF. This chain connects TRBV19 to TRBJ2-7; D remains ambiguous. The germline V gene has CDR1 LNHDA and CDR2 SQIVND (reference sequence). Trimming took 5 bases from V and 2 from J, leaving 13 bases between them. CDR3 length: 14 residues.

The genes are TRBV27 and TRBJ2-1, with 7 nucleotides matching TRBD1. With V trimmed by 5 bases and J by 4 bases, 5 bases remained unmatched. The CDR3 totals 14 residues. Looked up from germline, CDR1 is MNHEY and CDR2 is SMNVEV (reference sequence). The CDR3 sequence: CASSIGQAYNEQFF. CDR3 nucleotides: TGTGCCAGCAGTATCGGACAGGCTTACAATGAGCAGTTCTTC.

This clonotype was seen many times. CDR3 in amino acids: CASSLAWGNEQFF. DNA of the CDR3: TGTGCCAGCAGCCTGGCATGGGGGAATGAGCAGTTCTTC. The V and J genes are TRBV5-5 and TRBJ2-1, with D perhaps TRBD1 or TRBD2 (5 bases each). CDR1 is SGHKS and CDR2 is YYEKEE in the germline V gene (reference sequence). V was clipped by 4 bases and J by 7 bases, with 12 bases between them. This CDR3 spans 13 amino acids.